The clone carrying this T cell receptor beta chain was observed a few times. This record comes from a study of T cells after yellow fever vaccination. Looking at the study overall: Libraries from low-cell-number fractions were prepared with the SMART-Seq v4 Ultra Low Input RNA kit.

TCRdb itself ran the 5' RACE reads through MiXCR, one entry per CDR3 protein. The top ten hold about an eighth of the sample, which has 500,000 to 650,000 distinct CDR3 sequences, approximately 13% seen once. This TCR derives from a man younger than 45 who received the YFV17D yellow fever vaccine. The sequencing here drew on PBMCs, taken on the day of the yellow fever booster vaccination.

The DNA of the CDR3 is TGTGCCAGCAGTTACTGGCCACAGGGGAGAGTTGGCACAGATACGCAGTATTTT. Its translation: CASSYWPQGRVGTDTQYF. This chain links TRBV6-5 with TRBJ2-3; 7 bases line up with TRBD1. The CDR3 is made up of 18 amino acids. CDR1 is MNHEY and CDR2 is SVGAGI in the germline V gene. Trimming took 1 base from V and 1 from J; bases not matched to a gene: 11.